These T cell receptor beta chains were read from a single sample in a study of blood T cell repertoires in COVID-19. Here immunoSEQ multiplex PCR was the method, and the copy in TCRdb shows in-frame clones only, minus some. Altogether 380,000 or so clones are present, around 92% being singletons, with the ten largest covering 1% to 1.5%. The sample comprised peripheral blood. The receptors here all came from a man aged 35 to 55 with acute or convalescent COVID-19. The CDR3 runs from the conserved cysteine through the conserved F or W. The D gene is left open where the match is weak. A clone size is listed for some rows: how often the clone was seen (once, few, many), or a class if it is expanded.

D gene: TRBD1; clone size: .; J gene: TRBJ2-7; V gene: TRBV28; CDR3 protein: CASSDPGQEYEQYF; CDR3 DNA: TGTGCCAGCAGCGACCCGGGACAGGAATACGAGCAGTACTTC
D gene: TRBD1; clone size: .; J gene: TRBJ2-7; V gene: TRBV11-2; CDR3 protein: CASGTGGSYEQYF; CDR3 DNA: TGTGCCAGCGGGACAGGGGGCAGCTACGAGCAGTACTTC
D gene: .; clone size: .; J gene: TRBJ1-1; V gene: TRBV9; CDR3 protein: CASSVAAGLEAFF; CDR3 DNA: TGTGCCAGCAGCGTAGCTGCGGGGTTGGAAGCTTTCTTT
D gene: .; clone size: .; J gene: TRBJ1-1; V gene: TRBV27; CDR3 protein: CASSLGEEWNTEAFF; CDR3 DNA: TGTGCCAGCAGTTTGGGTGAGGAGTGGAATACTGAAGCTTTCTTT
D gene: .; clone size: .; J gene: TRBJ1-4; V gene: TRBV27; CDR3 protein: CASSLSGSGEKLFF; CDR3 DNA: TGTGCCAGCAGTTTATCCGGCTCGGGTGAAAAACTGTTTTTT
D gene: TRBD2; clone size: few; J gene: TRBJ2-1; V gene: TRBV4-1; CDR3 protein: CASSPLNDGRVYNEQFF; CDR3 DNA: TGCGCCAGCAGCCCCCTGAACGACGGGAGGGTGTACAATGAGCAGTTCTTC
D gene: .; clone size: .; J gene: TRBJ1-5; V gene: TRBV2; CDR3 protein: CASSAQIYQPQHF; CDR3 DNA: TGTGCCAGCAGCGCACAGATTTATCAGCCCCAGCATTTT
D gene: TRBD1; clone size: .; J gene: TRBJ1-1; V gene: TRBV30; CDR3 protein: CASTGQANTEAFF; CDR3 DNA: TGTGCTTCTACGGGACAGGCGAACACTGAAGCTTTCTTT
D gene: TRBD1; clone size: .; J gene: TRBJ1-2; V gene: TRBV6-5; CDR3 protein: CASSYSSGTGYGYTF; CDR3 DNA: TGTGCCAGCAGTTACTCGTCAGGGACAGGCTATGGCTACACCTTC
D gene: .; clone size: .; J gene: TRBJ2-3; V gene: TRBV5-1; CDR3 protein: CASSQTGSGDTQYF; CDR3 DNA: TGCGCCAGCAGCCAAACAGGGAGTGGAGATACGCAGTATTTT
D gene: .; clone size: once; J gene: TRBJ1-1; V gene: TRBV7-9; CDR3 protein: CASSLDRRPEGTEAFF; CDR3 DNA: TGTGCCAGCAGCTTAGATCGAAGGCCGGAGGGCACTGAAGCTTTCTTT
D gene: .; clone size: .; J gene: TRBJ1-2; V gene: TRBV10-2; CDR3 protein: CASSSLASTNGYTF; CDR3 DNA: TGCGCCAGCAGTTCCCTAGCCTCGACCAATGGCTACACCTTC
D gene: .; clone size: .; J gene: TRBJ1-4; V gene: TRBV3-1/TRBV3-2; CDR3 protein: CASSQGVGNEKLFF; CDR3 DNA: TGTGCCAGCAGCCAGGGAGTTGGGAATGAAAAACTGTTTTTT
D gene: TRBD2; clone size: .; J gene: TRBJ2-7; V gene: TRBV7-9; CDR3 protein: CASSSYGLAGVSYEQYF; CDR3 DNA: TGTGCCAGCAGCTCATATGGACTAGCGGGAGTCTCCTACGAGCAGTACTTC
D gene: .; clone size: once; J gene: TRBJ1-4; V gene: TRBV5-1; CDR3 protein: CASSSGSSDEKLFF; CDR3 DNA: TGCGCCAGCAGCTCCGGGAGTAGTGACGAAAAACTGTTTTTT
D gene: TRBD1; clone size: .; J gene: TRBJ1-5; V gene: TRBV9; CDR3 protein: CASSAKGASQPQHF; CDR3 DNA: TGTGCCAGCAGCGCTAAGGGGGCCAGTCAGCCCCAGCATTTT
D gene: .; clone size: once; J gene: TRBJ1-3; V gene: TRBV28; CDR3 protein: CASSPQGFRSGNTIYF; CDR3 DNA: TGTGCCAGCAGCCCCCAGGGGTTTCGCTCTGGAAACACCATATATTTT
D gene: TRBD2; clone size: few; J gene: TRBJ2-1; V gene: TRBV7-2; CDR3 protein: CASSITSGSILYEQFF; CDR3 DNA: TGTGCCAGCAGCATCACTAGCGGGAGCATCTTGTATGAGCAGTTCTTC
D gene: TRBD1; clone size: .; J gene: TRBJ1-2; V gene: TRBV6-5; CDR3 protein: CASSYSIQGVGYTF; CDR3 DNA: TGTGCCAGCAGTTACTCGATACAGGGGGTAGGCTACACCTTC
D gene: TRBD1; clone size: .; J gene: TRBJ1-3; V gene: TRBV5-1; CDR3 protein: CASSSGTANSGNTIYF; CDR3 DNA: TGCGCCAGCAGCTCCGGGACAGCTAACTCTGGAAACACCATATATTTT
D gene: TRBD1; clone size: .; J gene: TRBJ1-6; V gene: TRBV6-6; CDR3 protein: CASRNYRGSPLHF; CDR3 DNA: TGTGCCAGCAGAAATTACAGGGGTTCACCCCTCCACTTT
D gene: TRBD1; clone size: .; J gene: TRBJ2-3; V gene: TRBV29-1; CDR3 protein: CSVVSPGGADTQYF; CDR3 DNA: TGCAGCGTTGTGTCCCCAGGGGGCGCAGATACGCAGTATTTT
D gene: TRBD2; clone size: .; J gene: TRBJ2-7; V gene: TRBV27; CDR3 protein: CASSLRLAGVGEQYF; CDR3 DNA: TGTGCCAGCAGTTTAAGGCTAGCGGGAGTTGGCGAGCAGTACTTC
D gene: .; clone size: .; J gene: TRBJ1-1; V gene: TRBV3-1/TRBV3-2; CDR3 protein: CASSQGPGGAFF; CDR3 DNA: TGTGCCAGCAGCCAAGGACCCGGCGGAGCTTTCTTT
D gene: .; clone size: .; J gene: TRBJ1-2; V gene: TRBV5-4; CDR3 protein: CASSLDRDHGYTF; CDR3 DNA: TGTGCCAGCAGCTTGGACAGAGATCATGGCTACACCTTC
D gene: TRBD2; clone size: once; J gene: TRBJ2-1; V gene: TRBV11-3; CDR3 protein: CASSSGPGLAHEQFF; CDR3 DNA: TGTGCCAGCAGCTCAGGACCCGGACTAGCGCATGAGCAGTTCTTC
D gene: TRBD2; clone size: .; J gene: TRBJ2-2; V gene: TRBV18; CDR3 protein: CASSPPWEGTGELFF; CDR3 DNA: TGTGCCAGCTCACCACCCTGGGAGGGAACCGGGGAGCTGTTTTTT
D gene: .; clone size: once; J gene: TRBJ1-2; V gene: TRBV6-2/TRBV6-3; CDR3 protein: CASSRTRRVDGYTF; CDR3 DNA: TGTGCCAGCAGTCGGACACGACGAGTCGATGGCTACACCTTC
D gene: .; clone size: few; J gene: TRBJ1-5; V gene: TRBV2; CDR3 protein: CASSDLGAAQPQHF; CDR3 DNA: TGTGCCAGCAGTGATCTGGGGGCGGCCCAGCCCCAGCATTTT
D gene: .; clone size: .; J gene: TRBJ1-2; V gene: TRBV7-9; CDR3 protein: CASSLEFGSYGYTF; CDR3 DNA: TGTGCCAGCAGCTTAGAGTTCGGGTCTTATGGCTACACCTTC
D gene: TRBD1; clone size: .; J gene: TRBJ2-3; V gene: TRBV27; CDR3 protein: CASSPGWGTGSTDTQYF; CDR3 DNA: TGTGCCAGCAGTCCCGGGTGGGGGACAGGGTCTACAGATACGCAGTATTTT
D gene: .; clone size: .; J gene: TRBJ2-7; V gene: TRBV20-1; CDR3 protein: CSASGSYEQYF; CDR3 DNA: TGCAGTGCCAGCGGCTCATACGAGCAGTACTTC
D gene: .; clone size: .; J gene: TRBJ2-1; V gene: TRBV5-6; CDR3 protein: CASSLGQGGYGVYNEQFF; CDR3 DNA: TGTGCCAGCAGCTTGGGGCAGGGTGGTTATGGGGTTTACAATGAGCAGTTCTTC
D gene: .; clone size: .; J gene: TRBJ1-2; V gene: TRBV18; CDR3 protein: CASSDSYGYTF; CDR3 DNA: TGTGCCAGCTCAGACAGCTATGGCTACACCTTC
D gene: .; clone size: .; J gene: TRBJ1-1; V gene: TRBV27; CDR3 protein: CASSPGAENTEAFF; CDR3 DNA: TGTGCCAGCAGTCCCGGCGCGGAGAACACTGAAGCTTTCTTT
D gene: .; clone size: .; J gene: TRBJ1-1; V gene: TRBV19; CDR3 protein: CASSIQGWTEAFF; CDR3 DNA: TGTGCCAGTAGTATCCAGGGATGGACTGAAGCTTTCTTT
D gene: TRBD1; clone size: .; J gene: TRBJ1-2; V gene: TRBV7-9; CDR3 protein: CASSLPQGRYGYTF; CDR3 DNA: TGTGCCAGCAGCTTACCACAGGGGAGGTATGGCTACACCTTC
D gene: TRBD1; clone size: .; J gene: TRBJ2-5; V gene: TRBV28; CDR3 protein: CASSWTGVGKTQYF; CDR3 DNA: TGTGCCAGCAGCTGGACAGGGGTTGGAAAGACCCAGTACTTC
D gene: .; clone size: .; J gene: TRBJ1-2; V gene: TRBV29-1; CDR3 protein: CSVEDRGGKTIYGYTF; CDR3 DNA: TGCAGCGTTGAAGATAGGGGGGGAAAGACGATTTATGGCTACACCTTC
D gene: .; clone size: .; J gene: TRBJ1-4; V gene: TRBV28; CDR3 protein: CASQGIREKLFF; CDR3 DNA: TGTGCCAGCCAGGGTATAAGGGAAAAACTGTTTTTT